This T cell receptor (beta chain) was retrieved from a study of neurological immune-mediated disorders. Time point of the sample: longitudinal time-point 3. This CDR3 comprises 14 residues. The germline V gene has CDR1 SQVTM and CDR2 ANQGSEA. J gave up 8 bases and V 8 bases, and 15 bases lay outside the gene matches. The authors produced cDNA by 5'RACE using 10-nucleotide random UMIs. TCRdb passed the 5' RACE reads through MiXCR, listing each CDR3 protein once. This sample has roughly 50,000 distinct CDR3 sequences; 12% occur once, and the top ten carry 7% to 10%. This clonotype was seen many times. The V gene is TRBV29-1, the J gene TRBJ2-1, with 7 positions matching TRBD2. This TCR came from a male donor with HTLV-1-associated myelopathy (HAM/TSP). The sequenced sample was PBMCs. This CDR3 is CSSWGGNLQDEQFF. In DNA form, the CDR3 reads TGCAGCAGTTGGGGAGGGAACCTACAAGATGAGCAGTTCTTC.